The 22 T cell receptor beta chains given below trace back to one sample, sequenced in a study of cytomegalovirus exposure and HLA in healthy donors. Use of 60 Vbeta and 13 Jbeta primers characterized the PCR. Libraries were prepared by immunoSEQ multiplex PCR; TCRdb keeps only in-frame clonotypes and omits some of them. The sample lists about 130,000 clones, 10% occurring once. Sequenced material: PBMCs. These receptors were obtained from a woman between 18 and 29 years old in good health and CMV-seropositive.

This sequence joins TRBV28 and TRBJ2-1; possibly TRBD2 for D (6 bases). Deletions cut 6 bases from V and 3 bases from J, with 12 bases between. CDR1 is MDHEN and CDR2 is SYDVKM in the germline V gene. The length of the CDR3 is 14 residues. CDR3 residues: CASSKRRDYNEQFF. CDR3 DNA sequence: TGTGCCAGCAGCAAGCGGAGGGACTACAATGAGCAGTTCTTC.

The CDR3 is CASSEGLAGPYEQYF. The DNA of the CDR3 is TGTGCCAGCAGTGAAGGGCTAGCGGGGCCCTACGAGCAGTACTTC. The J gene is TRBJ2-7, the V gene TRBV6-1; TRBD2 aligns across 9 bases. Germline V CDR1 and CDR2: MNHNS, SASEGT. J was trimmed by 2 bases and V by 1 base; bases with no gene match: 3. The CDR3 covers 15 residues.

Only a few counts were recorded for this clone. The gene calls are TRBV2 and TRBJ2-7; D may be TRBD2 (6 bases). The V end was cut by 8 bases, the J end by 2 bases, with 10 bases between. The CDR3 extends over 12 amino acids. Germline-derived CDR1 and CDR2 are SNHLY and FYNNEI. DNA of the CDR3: TGTGCCAGCGGGACTGGGGCCTACGAGCAGTACTTC. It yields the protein CASGTGAYEQYF.

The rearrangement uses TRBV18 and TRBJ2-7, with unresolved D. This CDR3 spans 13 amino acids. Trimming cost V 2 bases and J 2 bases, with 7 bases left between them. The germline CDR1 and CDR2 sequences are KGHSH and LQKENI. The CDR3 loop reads CASSPEVPYEQYF. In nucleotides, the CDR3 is TGTGCCAGCTCACCAGAGGTTCCCTACGAGCAGTACTTC.

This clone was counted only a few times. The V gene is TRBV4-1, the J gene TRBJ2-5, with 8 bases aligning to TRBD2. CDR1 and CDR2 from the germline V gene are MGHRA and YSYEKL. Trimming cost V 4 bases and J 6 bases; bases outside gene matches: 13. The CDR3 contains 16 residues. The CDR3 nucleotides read TGCGCCAGCAGCCCAGGGCTCGGGGGGGCGTTGAAGACCCAGTACTTC. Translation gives CASSPGLGGALKTQYF.

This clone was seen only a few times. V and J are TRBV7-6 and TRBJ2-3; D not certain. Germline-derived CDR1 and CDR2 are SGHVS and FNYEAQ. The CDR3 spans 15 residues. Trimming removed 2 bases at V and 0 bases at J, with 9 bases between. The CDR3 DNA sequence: TGTGCCAGCAGCTTATACGCCGGTAGCACAGATACGCAGTATTTT. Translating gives CASSLYAGSTDTQYF.

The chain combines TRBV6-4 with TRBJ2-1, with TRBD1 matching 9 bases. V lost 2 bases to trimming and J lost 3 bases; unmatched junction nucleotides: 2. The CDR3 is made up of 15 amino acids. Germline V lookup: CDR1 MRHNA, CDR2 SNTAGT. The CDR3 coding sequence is TGTGCCAGCAGTGACCGGACAGGGGACTACAATGAGCAGTTCTTC. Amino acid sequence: CASSDRTGDYNEQFF.

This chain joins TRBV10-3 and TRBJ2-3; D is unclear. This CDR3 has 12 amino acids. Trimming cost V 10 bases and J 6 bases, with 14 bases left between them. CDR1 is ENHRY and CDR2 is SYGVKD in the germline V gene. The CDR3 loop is CATASSSDTQYF. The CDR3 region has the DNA TGTGCCACCGCGAGTTCATCGGATACGCAGTATTTT.

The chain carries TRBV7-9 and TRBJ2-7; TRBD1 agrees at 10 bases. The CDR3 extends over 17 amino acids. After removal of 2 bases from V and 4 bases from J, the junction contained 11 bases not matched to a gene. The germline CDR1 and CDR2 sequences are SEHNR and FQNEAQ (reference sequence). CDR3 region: CASSLFGVGTGEYEQYF. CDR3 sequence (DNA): TGTGCCAGCAGCTTATTCGGGGTTGGGACAGGGGAGTACGAGCAGTACTTC.

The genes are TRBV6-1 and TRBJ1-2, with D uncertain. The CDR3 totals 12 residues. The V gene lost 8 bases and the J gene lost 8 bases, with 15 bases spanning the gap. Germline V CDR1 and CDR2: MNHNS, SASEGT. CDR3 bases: TGTGCCAGCGGAAGACTAAGATGGGGCTACACCTTC. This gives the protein CASGRLRWGYTF.

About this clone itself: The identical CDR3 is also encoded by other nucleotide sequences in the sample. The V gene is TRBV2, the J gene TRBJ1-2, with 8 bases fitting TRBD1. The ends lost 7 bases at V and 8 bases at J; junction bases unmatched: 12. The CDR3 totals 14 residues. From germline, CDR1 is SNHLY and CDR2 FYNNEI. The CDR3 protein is CASTVDRGGSGYTF. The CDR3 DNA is TGTGCCAGCACCGTAGACAGGGGTGGTTCCGGCTACACCTTC.

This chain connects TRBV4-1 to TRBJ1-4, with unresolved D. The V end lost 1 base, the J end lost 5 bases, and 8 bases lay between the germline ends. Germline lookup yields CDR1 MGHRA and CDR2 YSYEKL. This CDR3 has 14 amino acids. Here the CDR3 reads CASSQVAGNEKLFF. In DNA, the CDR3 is TGCGCCAGCAGCCAAGTAGCGGGAAATGAAAAACTGTTTTTT.

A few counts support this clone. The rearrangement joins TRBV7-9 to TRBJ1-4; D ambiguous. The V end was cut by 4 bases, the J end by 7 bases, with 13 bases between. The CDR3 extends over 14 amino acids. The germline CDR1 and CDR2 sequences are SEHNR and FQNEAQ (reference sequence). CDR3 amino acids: CASSSLLRGEKLFF. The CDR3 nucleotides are TGTGCCAGCAGCTCCCTACTAAGAGGTGAAAAACTGTTTTTT.

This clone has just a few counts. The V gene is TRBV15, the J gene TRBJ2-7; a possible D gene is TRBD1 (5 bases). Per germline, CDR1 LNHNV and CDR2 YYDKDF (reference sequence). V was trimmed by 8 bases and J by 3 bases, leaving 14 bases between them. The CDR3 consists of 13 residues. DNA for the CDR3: TGTGCCACCGCCCTTGGGCAGGGCTACGAGCAGTACTTC. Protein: CATALGQGYEQYF.

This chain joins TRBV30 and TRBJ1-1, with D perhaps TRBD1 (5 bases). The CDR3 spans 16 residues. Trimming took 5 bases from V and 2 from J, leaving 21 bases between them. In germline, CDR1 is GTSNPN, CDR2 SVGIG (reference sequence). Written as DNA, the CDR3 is TGTGCCTGGGCAGGGATCGGTGGTGCCCCCAACACTGAAGCTTTCTTT. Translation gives CAWAGIGGAPNTEAFF.

Here the CDR3 DNA reads TGCGCCAGCAGCCATACGGGGACAGGGGTTGGCTACACCTTC. It specifies CASSHTGTGVGYTF. The rearrangement uses TRBV4-1 and TRBJ1-2; 10 positions agree with TRBD1. The V gene's germline CDR1 is MGHRA and CDR2 YSYEKL. The CDR3 is made up of 14 amino acids. V lost 3 bases to trimming and J lost 7 bases; unmatched junction nucleotides: 5.

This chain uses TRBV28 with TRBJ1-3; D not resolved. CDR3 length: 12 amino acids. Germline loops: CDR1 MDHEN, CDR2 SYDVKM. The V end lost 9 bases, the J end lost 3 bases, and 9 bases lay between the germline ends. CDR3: CASLGSGNTIYF. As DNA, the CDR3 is TGTGCCAGTTTGGGGAGTGGAAACACCATATATTTT. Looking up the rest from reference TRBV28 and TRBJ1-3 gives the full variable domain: DVKVTQSSRYLVKRTGEKVFLECVQDMDHENMFWYRQDPGLGLRLIYFSYDVKMKEKGDIPEGYSVSREKKERFSLILESASTNQTSMYLCASLGSGNTIYFGEGSWLTVV.

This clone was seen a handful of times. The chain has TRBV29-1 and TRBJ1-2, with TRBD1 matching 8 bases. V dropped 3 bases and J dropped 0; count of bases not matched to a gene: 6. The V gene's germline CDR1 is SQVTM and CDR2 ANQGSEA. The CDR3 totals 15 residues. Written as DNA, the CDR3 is TGCAGCGTTGAGAACTGGACAGGGACTAACTATGGCTACACCTTC. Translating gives CSVENWTGTNYGYTF. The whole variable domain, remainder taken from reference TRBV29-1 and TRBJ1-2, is SAVISQKPSRDICQRGTSLTIQCQVDSQVTMMFWYRQQPGQSLTLIATANQGSEATYESGFVIDKFPISRPNLTFSTLTVSNMSPEDSSIYLCSVENWTGTNYGYTFGSGTRLTVV.

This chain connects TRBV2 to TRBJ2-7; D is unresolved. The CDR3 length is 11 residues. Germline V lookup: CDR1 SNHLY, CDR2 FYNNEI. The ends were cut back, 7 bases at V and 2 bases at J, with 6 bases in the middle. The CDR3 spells CASTVTYEQYF. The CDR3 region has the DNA TGTGCCAGCACCGTAACCTACGAGCAGTACTTC. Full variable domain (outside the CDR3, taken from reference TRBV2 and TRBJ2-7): EPEVTQTPSHQVTQMGQEVILRCVPISNHLYFYWYRQILGQKVEFLVSFYNNEISEKSEIFDDQFSVERPDGSNFTLKIRSTKLEDSAMYFCASTVTYEQYFGPGTRLTVT.

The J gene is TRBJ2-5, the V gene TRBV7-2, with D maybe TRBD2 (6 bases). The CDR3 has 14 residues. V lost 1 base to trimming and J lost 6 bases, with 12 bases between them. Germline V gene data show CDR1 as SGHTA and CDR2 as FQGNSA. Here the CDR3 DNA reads TGTGCCAGCAGCTTAGGACGGGAGTCAAAGACCCAGTACTTC. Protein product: CASSLGRESKTQYF.

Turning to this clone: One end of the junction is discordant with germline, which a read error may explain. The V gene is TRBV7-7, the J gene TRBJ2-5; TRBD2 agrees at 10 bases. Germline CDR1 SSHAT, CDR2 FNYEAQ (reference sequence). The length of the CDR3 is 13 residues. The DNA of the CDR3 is TGTGCTAGCAGCTTAGCGGGAGGAGAGACCCAGTACTTC. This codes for CASSLAGGETQYF.

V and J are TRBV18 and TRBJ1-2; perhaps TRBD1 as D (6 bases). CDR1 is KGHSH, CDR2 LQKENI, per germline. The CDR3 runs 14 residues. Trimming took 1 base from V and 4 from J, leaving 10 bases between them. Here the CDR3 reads CASSPRQESYGYTF. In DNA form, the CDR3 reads TGTGCCAGCTCACCACGACAGGAATCCTATGGCTACACCTTC.